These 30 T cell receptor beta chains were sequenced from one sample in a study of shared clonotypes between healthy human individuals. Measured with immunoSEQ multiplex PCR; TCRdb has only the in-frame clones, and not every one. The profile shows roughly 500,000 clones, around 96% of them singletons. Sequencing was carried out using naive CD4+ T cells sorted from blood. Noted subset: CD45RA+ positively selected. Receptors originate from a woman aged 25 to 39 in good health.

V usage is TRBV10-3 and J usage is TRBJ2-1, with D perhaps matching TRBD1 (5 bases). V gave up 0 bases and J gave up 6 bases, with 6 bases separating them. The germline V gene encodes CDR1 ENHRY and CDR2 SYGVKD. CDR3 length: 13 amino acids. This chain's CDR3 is CAISESQVNEQFF. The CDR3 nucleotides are TGTGCCATCAGTGAGTCACAGGTCAATGAGCAGTTCTTC.

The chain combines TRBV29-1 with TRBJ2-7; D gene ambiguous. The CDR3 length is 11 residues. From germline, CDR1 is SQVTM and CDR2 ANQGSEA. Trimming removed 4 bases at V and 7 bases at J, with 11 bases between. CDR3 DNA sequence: TGCAGCGTTGGAACCACGAGGGAGCAGTACTTC. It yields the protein CSVGTTREQYF.

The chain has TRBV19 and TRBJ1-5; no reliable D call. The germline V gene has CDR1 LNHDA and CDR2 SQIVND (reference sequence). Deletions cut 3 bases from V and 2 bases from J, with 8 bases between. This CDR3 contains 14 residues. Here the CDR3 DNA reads TGTGCCAGTAGTATCATTGGGGGCAATCAGCCCCAGCATTTT. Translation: CASSIIGGNQPQHF.

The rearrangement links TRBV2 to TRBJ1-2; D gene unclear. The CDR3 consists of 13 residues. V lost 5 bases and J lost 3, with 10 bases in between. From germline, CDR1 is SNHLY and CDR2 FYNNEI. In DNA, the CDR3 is TGTGCCAGCAGTCCGTCGGCAGACTATGGCTACACCTTC. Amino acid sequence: CASSPSADYGYTF.

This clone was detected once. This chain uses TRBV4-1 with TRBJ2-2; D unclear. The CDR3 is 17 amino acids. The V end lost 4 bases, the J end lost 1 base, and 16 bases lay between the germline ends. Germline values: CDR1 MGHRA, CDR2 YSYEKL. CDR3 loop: CASSRLAQAENTGELFF. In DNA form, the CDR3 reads TGCGCCAGCAGCCGTTTAGCCCAGGCGGAGAACACCGGGGAGCTGTTTTTT.

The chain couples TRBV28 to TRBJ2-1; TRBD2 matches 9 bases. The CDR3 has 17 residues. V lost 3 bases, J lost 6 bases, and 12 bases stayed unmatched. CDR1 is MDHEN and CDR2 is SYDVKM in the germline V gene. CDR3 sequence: CASSFLRGTSPGNEQFF. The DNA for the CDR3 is TGTGCCAGCAGTTTCCTCAGAGGGACTAGCCCGGGCAATGAGCAGTTCTTC. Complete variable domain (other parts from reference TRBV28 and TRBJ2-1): DVKVTQSSRYLVKRTGEKVFLECVQDMDHENMFWYRQDPGLGLRLIYFSYDVKMKEKGDIPEGYSVSREKKERFSLILESASTNQTSMYLCASSFLRGTSPGNEQFFGPGTRLTVL.

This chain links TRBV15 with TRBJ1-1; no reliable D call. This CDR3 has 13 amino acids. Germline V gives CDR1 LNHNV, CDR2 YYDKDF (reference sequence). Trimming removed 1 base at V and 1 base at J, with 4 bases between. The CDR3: CATSRGKNTEAFF. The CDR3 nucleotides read TGTGCCACCAGCAGAGGGAAGAACACTGAAGCTTTCTTT.

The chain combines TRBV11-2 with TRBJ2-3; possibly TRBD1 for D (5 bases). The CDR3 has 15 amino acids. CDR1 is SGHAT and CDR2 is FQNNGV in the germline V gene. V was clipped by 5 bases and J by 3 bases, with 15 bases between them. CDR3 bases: TGTGCCAGCAGCCCCTCTAGGGGATGGACAGATACGCAGTATTTT. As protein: CASSPSRGWTDTQYF. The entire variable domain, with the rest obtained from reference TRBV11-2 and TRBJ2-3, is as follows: EAGVAQSPRYKIIEKRQSVAFWCNPISGHATLYWYQQILGQGPKLLIQFQNNGVVDDSQLPKDRFSAERLKGVDSTLKIQPAKLEDSAVYLCASSPSRGWTDTQYFGPGTRLTVL.

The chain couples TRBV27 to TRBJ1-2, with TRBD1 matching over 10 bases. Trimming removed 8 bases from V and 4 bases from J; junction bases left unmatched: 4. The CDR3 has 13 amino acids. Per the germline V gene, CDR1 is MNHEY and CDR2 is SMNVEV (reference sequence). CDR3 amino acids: CASGGQGIYGYTF. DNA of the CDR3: TGTGCCAGCGGGGGACAGGGGATCTATGGCTACACCTTC.

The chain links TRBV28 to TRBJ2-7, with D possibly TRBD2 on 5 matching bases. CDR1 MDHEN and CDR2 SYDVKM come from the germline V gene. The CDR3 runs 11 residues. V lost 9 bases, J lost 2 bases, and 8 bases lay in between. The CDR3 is CASSGTYEQYF. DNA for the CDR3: TGTGCCAGTTCGGGGACCTACGAGCAGTACTTC.

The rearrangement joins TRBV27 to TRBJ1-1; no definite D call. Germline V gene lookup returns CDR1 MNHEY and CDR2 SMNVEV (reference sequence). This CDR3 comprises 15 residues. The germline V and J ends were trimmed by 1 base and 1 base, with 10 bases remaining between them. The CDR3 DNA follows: TGTGCCAGCAGTTTATGGACGAGCGGGAACACTGAAGCTTTCTTT. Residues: CASSLWTSGNTEAFF.

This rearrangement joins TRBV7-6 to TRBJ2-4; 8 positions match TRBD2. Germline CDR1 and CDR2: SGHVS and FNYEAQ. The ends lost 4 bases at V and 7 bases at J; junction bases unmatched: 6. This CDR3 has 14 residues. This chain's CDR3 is CASSSSSGSNIQYF. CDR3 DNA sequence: TGTGCCAGCAGCTCGTCGAGCGGGAGTAACATTCAGTACTTC. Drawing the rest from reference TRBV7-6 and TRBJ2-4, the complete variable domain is GAGVSQSPRYKVTKRGQDVALRCDPISGHVSLYWYRQALGQGPEFLTYFNYEAQQDKSGLPNDRFSAERPEGSISTLTIQRTEQRDSAMYRCASSSSSGSNIQYFGAGTRLSVL.

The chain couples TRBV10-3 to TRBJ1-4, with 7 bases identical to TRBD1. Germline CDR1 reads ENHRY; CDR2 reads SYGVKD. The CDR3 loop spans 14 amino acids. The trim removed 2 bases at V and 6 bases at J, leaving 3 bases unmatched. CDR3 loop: CAISERGRDEKLFF. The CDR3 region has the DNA TGTGCCATCAGTGAGAGGGGGCGAGATGAAAAACTGTTTTTT.

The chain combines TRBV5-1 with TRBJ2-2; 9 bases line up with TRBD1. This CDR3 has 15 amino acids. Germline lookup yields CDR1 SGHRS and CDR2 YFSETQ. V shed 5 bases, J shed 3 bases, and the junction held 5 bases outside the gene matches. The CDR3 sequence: CASRTRDRDTGELFF. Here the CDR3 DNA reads TGCGCCAGCAGGACTCGGGACAGGGACACCGGGGAGCTGTTTTTT.

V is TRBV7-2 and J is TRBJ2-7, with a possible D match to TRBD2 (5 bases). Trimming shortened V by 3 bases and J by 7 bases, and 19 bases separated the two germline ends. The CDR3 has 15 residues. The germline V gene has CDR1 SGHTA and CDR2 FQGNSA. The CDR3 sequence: CASSFRMSGAMEQYF. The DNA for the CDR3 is TGTGCCAGCAGCTTCCGGATGAGCGGAGCTATGGAGCAGTACTTC.

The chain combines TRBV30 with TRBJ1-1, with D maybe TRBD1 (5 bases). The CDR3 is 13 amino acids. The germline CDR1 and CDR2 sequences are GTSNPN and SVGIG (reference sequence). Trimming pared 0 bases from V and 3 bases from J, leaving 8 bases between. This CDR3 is CAWSVGAYTEAFF. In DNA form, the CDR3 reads TGTGCCTGGAGTGTAGGGGCGTACACTGAAGCTTTCTTT.

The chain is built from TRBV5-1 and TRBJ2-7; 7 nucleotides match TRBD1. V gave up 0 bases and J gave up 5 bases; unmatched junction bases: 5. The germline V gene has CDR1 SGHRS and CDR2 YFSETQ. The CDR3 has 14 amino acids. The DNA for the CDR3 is TGCGCCAGCAGCTTGGGACAGGGATCCCACGAGCAGTACTTC. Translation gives CASSLGQGSHEQYF.

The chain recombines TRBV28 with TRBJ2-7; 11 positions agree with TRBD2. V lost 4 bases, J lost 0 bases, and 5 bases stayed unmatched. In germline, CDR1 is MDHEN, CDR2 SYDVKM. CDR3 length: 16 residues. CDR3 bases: TGTGCCAGCAGTTCAATACTAGCGGGAGTCTCCTACGAGCAGTACTTC. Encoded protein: CASSSILAGVSYEQYF.

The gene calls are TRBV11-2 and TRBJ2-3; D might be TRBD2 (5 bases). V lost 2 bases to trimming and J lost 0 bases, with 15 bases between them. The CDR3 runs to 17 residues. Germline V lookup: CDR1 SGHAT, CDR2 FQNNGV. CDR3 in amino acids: CASSLWSSGASTDTQYF. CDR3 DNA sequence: TGTGCCAGCAGCTTATGGTCGAGCGGTGCAAGCACAGATACGCAGTATTTT.

The chain's CDR3 is CAWRPRPRSYQTQYF. As DNA, the CDR3 is TGTGCCTGGAGACCCAGGCCACGCTCGTACCAGACCCAGTACTTC. This rearrangement joins TRBV30 to TRBJ2-5; D remains unclear. Trimming pared 3 bases from V and 6 bases from J, leaving 20 bases between. Germline V CDR1 and CDR2: GTSNPN, SVGIG (reference sequence). This CDR3 is built from 15 residues.

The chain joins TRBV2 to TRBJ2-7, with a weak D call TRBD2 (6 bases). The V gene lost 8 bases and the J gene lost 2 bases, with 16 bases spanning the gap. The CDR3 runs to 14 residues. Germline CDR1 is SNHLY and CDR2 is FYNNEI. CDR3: CASRPGLNPYEQYF. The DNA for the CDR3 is TGTGCCAGCCGACCGGGACTTAACCCCTACGAGCAGTACTTC.

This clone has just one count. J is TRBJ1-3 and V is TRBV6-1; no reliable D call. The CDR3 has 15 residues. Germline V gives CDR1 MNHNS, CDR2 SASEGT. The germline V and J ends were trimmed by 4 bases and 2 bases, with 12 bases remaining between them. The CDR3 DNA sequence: TGTGCCAGCAGTGCCCTGGGAGCCCCTGGAAACACCATATATTTT. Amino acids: CASSALGAPGNTIYF.

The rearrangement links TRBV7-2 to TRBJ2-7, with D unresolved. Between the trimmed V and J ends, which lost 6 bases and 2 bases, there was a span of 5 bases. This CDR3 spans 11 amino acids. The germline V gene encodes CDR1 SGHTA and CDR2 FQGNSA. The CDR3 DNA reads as TGTGCCAGCAGGGATACCTACGAGCAGTACTTC. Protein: CASRDTYEQYF.

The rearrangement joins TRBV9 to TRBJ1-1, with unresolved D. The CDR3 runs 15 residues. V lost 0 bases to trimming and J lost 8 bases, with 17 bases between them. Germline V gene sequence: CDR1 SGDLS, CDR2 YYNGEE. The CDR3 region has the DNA TGTGCCAGCAGCGTAGGAATTCCAGCCCCTGGAGAAGCTTTCTTT. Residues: CASSVGIPAPGEAFF.

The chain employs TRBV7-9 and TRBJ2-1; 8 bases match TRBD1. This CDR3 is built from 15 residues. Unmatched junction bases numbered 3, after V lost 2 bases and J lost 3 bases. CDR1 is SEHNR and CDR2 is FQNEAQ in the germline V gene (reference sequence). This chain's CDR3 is CASSLQGAGYNEQFF. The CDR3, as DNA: TGTGCCAGCAGCTTACAGGGGGCAGGCTACAATGAGCAGTTCTTC.

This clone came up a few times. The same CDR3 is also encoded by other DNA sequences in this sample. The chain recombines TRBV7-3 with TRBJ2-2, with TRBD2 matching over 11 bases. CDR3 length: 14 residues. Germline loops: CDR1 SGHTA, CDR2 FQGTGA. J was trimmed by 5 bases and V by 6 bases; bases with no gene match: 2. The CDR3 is CASRGTSGTGELFF. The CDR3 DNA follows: TGTGCCAGCAGAGGGACTAGCGGAACCGGGGAGCTGTTTTTT.

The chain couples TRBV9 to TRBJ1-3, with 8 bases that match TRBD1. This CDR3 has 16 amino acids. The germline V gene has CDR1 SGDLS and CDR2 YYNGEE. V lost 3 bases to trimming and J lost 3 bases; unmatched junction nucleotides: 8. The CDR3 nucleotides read TGTGCCAGCAGCGCCCCAGCGACAGGGGTTGGAAACACCATATATTTT. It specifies CASSAPATGVGNTIYF.

The CDR3 DNA reads TGTGCCAGCAGTCGGGTTGCAGATACGCAGTATTTT. Translated, it gives CASSRVADTQYF. The V call is TRBV28, the J call TRBJ2-3; D call uncertain. Germline V gene data show CDR1 as MDHEN and CDR2 as SYDVKM. This CDR3 has 12 amino acids. With 5 bases removed from V and 4 bases from J, the gap between germline ends came to 7 bases. Supplemented by reference TRBV28 and TRBJ2-3, the full variable domain reads DVKVTQSSRYLVKRTGEKVFLECVQDMDHENMFWYRQDPGLGLRLIYFSYDVKMKEKGDIPEGYSVSREKKERFSLILESASTNQTSMYLCASSRVADTQYFGPGTRLTVL.

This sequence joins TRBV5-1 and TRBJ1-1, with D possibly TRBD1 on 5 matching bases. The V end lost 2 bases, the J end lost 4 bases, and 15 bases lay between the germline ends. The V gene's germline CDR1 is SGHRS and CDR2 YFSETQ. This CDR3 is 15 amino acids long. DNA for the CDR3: TGCGCCAGCAGCTTCTTGGACGGGACTGCCACTGAAGCTTTCTTT. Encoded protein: CASSFLDGTATEAFF.

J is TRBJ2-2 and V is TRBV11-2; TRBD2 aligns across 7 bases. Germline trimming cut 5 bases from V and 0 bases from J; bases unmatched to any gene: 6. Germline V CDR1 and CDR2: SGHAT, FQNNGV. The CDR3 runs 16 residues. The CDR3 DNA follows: TGTGCCAGCAGCCCTCGACTAGCCTCGAACACCGGGGAGCTGTTTTTT. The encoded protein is CASSPRLASNTGELFF. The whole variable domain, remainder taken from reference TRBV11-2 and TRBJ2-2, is EAGVAQSPRYKIIEKRQSVAFWCNPISGHATLYWYQQILGQGPKLLIQFQNNGVVDDSQLPKDRFSAERLKGVDSTLKIQPAKLEDSAVYLCASSPRLASNTGELFFGEGSRLTVL.